Presented here are 27 T cell receptor beta chains from one specimen sequenced in a study of cytotoxic CD8 clonotypes in ibrutinib-treated CLL. Profiling relied on immunoSEQ multiplex PCR, and the TCRdb table lists in-frame clones only, not all of them. The sample comprises almost 250,000 clones, 70% of which are singletons, and 15% to 19% rests with the top ten. Sequences were derived from PBMCs, sampled after 24 months of ibrutinib treatment. These receptors originate from a human donor with chronic lymphocytic leukemia.

V and J are TRBV19 and TRBJ2-3; 7 bases fit TRBD2. CDR1 is LNHDA, CDR2 SQIVND, per germline (reference sequence). The CDR3 totals 16 residues. After removal of 1 base from V and 3 bases from J, the junction contained 7 bases not matched to a gene. CDR3 in amino acids: CASSIGGGGPTDTQYF. As DNA, the CDR3 is TGTGCCAGTAGTATAGGGGGGGGAGGGCCAACAGATACGCAGTATTTT. The full variable domain, rest sourced from reference TRBV19 and TRBJ2-3, is DGGITQSPKYLFRKEGQNVTLSCEQNLNHDAMYWYRQDPGQGLRLIYYSQIVNDFQKGDIAEGYSVSREKKESFPLTVTSAQKNPTAFYLCASSIGGGGPTDTQYFGPGTRLTVL.

The rearrangement uses TRBV6-5 and TRBJ2-7; D remains ambiguous. This CDR3 contains 13 residues. Trimming stripped 8 bases from V and 3 bases from J, with 14 bases between. Germline CDR1 is MNHEY and CDR2 is SVGAGI. The CDR3 spells CASGTDSNYEQYF. CDR3 in DNA: TGTGCCAGCGGAACCGACTCAAACTACGAGCAGTACTTC.

The chain combines TRBV21-1 with TRBJ2-1; the D call of TRBD2 is as the table states it, not checked on the DNA. TRBV21-1 is tagged as a pseudogene. The CDR3 length is 18 residues. This chain's CDR3 is CASSKRFGLAAPGHEQFF. CDR3 bases: TGTGCCAGCAGCAAGCGATTTGGACTGGCGGCTCCAGGACATGAGCAGTTCTTC.

The rearrangement links TRBV29-1 to TRBJ2-3; TRBD2 matches 9 bases. V shed 6 bases and J 3 bases; nucleotides not matched to a gene: 7. The CDR3 spans 14 residues. CDR1 and CDR2 from the germline V gene are SQVTM and ANQGSEA. The CDR3 DNA sequence: TGCAGCGTAGCCCTAGCGGGGACTACAGATACGCAGTATTTT. As protein: CSVALAGTTDTQYF.

This chain joins TRBV19 and TRBJ1-5, with 7 positions matching TRBD1. The CDR3 is made up of 14 amino acids. Germline V gene data show CDR1 as LNHDA and CDR2 as SQIVND (reference sequence). The junction had 5 bases not matched to a gene; V was cut back by 4 bases and J by 5 bases. As DNA, the CDR3 is TGTGCCAGTAGTAGACAGGGTACGGATCAGCCCCAGCATTTT. Protein product: CASSRQGTDQPQHF.

Only a few counts were recorded for this clone. J is TRBJ1-5 and V is TRBV7-2, with D perhaps TRBD1 (5 bases). V was cut by 4 bases and J by 4 bases, with 17 bases left in between. Per the germline V gene, CDR1 is SGHTA and CDR2 is FQGNSA. The CDR3 extends over 16 amino acids. The CDR3 DNA follows: TGTGCCAGCAGCTGGATCCCGGGGGTAGCTAATCAGCCCCAGCATTTT. The encoded protein is CASSWIPGVANQPQHF.

V gene TRBV1 combines with J gene TRBJ2-7; the DNA was not compared with TRBD1, the D call given in the table. TRBV1 is a recognized pseudogene. The CDR3 sequence is 14 residues long. CDR3: CTSSQVDISYEQYF. The CDR3 DNA follows: TGCACCAGCAGCCAGGTGGACATCAGCTACGAGCAGTACTTC.

The gene calls are TRBV6-5 and TRBJ2-7, with a possible D match to TRBD2 (6 bases). In germline, CDR1 is MNHEY, CDR2 SVGAGI. V shed 5 bases and J shed 6 bases, with 11 bases lying between them. CDR3 length: 12 residues. CDR3 protein: CASSNPGSEQYF. CDR3 coding DNA: TGTGCCAGCAGTAACCCCGGGAGCGAGCAGTACTTC.

The genes are TRBV5-1 and TRBJ1-4, with D hard to call. CDR3 length: 13 amino acids. Between the trimmed V and J ends, which lost 1 base and 12 bases, there was a span of 13 bases. Germline values: CDR1 SGHRS, CDR2 YFSETQ. CDR3 DNA: TGCGCCAGCAGCTTGCAGGACGCGATGGAACTGTTTTTT. It codes for CASSLQDAMELFF.

The chain joins TRBV5-1 to TRBJ2-3; 9 bases align to TRBD1. CDR1 and CDR2 (germline): SGHRS, YFSETQ. There are 16 residues in the CDR3. Trimming at V came to 2 bases and at J to 2 bases, leaving 6 bases not matched to a gene. This CDR3 is CASSLGTGSVTDTQYF. The CDR3 bases are TGCGCCAGCAGCTTAGGGACAGGGAGTGTCACAGATACGCAGTATTTT.

This clone was recorded a few times. This chain links TRBV28 with TRBJ2-7; D might be TRBD1 (6 bases). The CDR3 has 13 residues. CDR1 and CDR2 from the germline V gene are MDHEN and SYDVKM. The V gene lost 7 bases and the J gene lost 2 bases, with 12 bases spanning the gap. CDR3 in amino acids: CASTRTAAYEQYF. CDR3 nucleotides: TGTGCCAGCACCAGGACAGCAGCCTACGAGCAGTACTTC.

The rearrangement joins TRBV4-2 to TRBJ2-1; TRBD2 agrees at 14 bases. Trimming removed 4 bases from V and 8 bases from J; junction bases left unmatched: 1. The CDR3 spans 14 residues. CDR1 is LGHNA, CDR2 YNFKEQ, per germline. The CDR3 coding sequence is TGTGCCAGCAGCCCGGGACTAGCGGGAGATGAGCAGTTCTTC. This translates into CASSPGLAGDEQFF.

This clone came up a few times. The same CDR3 is also encoded by other DNA sequences in this sample. The rearrangement uses TRBV2 and TRBJ1-2; 7 bases fit TRBD1. Trimming at V came to 5 bases and at J to 5 bases, leaving 8 bases not matched to a gene. This CDR3 has 14 amino acids. From germline, CDR1 is SNHLY and CDR2 FYNNEI. The CDR3 nucleotides are TGTGCCAGCAGTTCCGACAGGGCCTCATATGGCTACACCTTC. It yields the protein CASSSDRASYGYTF.

The chain is built from TRBV7-2 and TRBJ2-7; 8 bases agree with TRBD2. V was clipped by 1 base and J by 3 bases; unmatched bases: 2. Germline-derived CDR1 and CDR2 are SGHTA and FQGNSA. The CDR3 consists of 14 residues. CDR3 nucleotide sequence: TGTGCCAGCAGCTTAGTCCGGGGGGGCTACGAGCAGTACTTC. Translation gives CASSLVRGGYEQYF.

The chain couples TRBV6-5 to TRBJ1-3; 8 bases map to TRBD1. The CDR3 extends over 14 amino acids. J gave up 1 base and V 10 bases, and 6 bases lay outside the gene matches. CDR1 is MNHEY and CDR2 is SVGAGI in the germline V gene. This chain's CDR3 is CATHRGESGNTIYF. Written as DNA, the CDR3 is TGTGCCACCCACAGGGGGGAGTCTGGAAACACCATATATTTT.

This chain uses TRBV20-1 with TRBJ2-7; D is ambiguous. CDR3 length: 11 amino acids. In germline, CDR1 is DFQATT, CDR2 SNEGSKA (reference sequence). Trimming removed 2 bases at V and 3 bases at J, with 5 bases between. The DNA for the CDR3 is TGCAGTGCTAGACTAGTCTACGAGCAGTACTTC. Translated, it gives CSARLVYEQYF.

This clone was detected only a few times. J is TRBJ2-1 and V is TRBV10-2; no definite D call. The germline V gene encodes CDR1 WSHSY and CDR2 SAAADI. Trimming took off 2 bases at V and 2 bases at J, with 1 base between the two ends. This CDR3 is 12 amino acids long. The CDR3 reads CASSEAYNEQFF. CDR3 bases: TGCGCCAGCAGTGAGGCCTACAATGAGCAGTTCTTC.

This clone was seen only a few times. V gene TRBV18 combines with J gene TRBJ2-7, with no clear D. The CDR3 is 17 residues long. Trimming removed 2 bases from V and 1 base from J, with 18 bases in between. Germline lookup yields CDR1 KGHSH and CDR2 LQKENI. The CDR3 loop is CASSPVIGSYPSYEQYF. The CDR3 coding sequence is TGTGCCAGCTCACCAGTTATCGGGTCGTACCCTTCCTACGAGCAGTACTTC.

This clone was seen only a few times. The rearrangement uses TRBV9 and TRBJ1-1, with D unresolved. The CDR3 extends over 13 amino acids. In germline, CDR1 is SGDLS, CDR2 YYNGEE. Trimming took off 2 bases at V and 4 bases at J, with 9 bases between the two ends. As DNA, the CDR3 is TGTGCCAGCAGCGTTTCGGGAATCACTGAAGCTTTCTTT. Translating it yields CASSVSGITEAFF.

This clone showed up just a few times. V and J are TRBV5-4 and TRBJ2-7; tentatively, D is TRBD2 (5 bases). Looked up from germline, CDR1 is SGHNT and CDR2 is YYREEE (reference sequence). The CDR3 is 13 amino acids. V shed 2 bases and J shed 2 bases, with 8 bases lying between them. Written as DNA, the CDR3 is TGTGCCAGCAGCTTCGGGGAGACCTACGAGCAGTACTTC. Amino acid sequence: CASSFGETYEQYF.

The chain recombines TRBV25-1 with TRBJ2-7; possibly TRBD1 or TRBD2 for D (5 bases each). Deletions cut 5 bases from V and 9 bases from J, with 17 bases between. This CDR3 is 13 amino acids long. Germline loops: CDR1 MGHDK, CDR2 SYGVNS. The CDR3 DNA sequence: TGTGCCAGCAGTACCCGGGACCAGGTCGTGCAGTACTTC. Protein sequence: CASSTRDQVVQYF.

This chain uses TRBV28 with TRBJ2-3; 8 bases are shared with TRBD2. There are 14 residues in the CDR3. V dropped 3 bases and J dropped 6; count of bases not matched to a gene: 5. CDR1 and CDR2 from the germline V gene are MDHEN and SYDVKM. DNA for the CDR3: TGTGCCAGCAGTTTTCGGGAGCGGGGGGATACGCAGTATTTT. It codes for CASSFRERGDTQYF.

The chain couples TRBV5-4 to TRBJ2-7, with TRBD2 as a possible D gene (6 bases). The CDR3 is made up of 15 amino acids. The germline V and J ends were trimmed by 0 bases and 0 bases, with 10 bases remaining between them. Germline CDR1 reads SGHNT; CDR2 reads YYREEE (reference sequence). CDR3 in amino acids: CASSLGAGSSYEQYF. The CDR3 DNA follows: TGTGCCAGCAGCTTGGGAGCGGGTAGCTCCTACGAGCAGTACTTC.

This chain connects TRBV27 to TRBJ2-3; D possibly matches TRBD1 or TRBD2 (5 bases each). The V end was cut by 4 bases, the J end by 4 bases, with 9 bases between. Germline V CDR1 and CDR2: MNHEY, SMNVEV (reference sequence). CDR3 length: 13 residues. The CDR3 protein is CASSSEGPDTQYF. The CDR3 DNA sequence: TGTGCCAGCAGTTCCGAGGGGCCAGATACGCAGTATTTT.

The genes are TRBV2 and TRBJ2-1; a possible D gene is TRBD2 (6 bases). The V end was cut by 9 bases, the J end by 8 bases, with 14 bases between. Looked up from germline, CDR1 is SNHLY and CDR2 is FYNNEI. The CDR3 is 12 amino acids. The CDR3 region is CASRSGVYEQFF. The CDR3 DNA reads TGTGCCAGTCGGTCGGGAGTCTATGAGCAGTTCTTC.

The chain uses TRBV7-3 and TRBJ2-1; D ambiguous. The CDR3 extends over 14 amino acids. The V and J ends lost 4 bases and 3 bases respectively, with 10 bases between them. Germline CDR1 SGHTA, CDR2 FQGTGA. The DNA for the CDR3 is TGTGCCAGCAGCTCGATGGGATTCTACAATGAGCAGTTCTTC. Amino acids: CASSSMGFYNEQFF.

This chain connects TRBV5-1 to TRBJ2-7, with a tentative D call TRBD2 (5 bases). CDR1 and CDR2 (germline): SGHRS, YFSETQ. The CDR3 is 17 amino acids. Trimming cost V 1 base and J 0 bases, with 17 bases left between them. The CDR3 region has the DNA TGCGCCAGCAGCTTGCGCCCTAAGGACTTCGACTCCTACGAGCAGTACTTC. Protein product: CASSLRPKDFDSYEQYF.